These 14 T cell receptor beta chains were sequenced from one sample in a study of chemoradiotherapy in HPV16-positive cancers. Profiled with immunoSEQ multiplex PCR; TCRdb holds only in-frame clones, not every one. The sample gives roughly 39,000 clones, approximately 73% of which show up once; more than 4.5% is in the top ten. Here the sequenced sample was blood, taken from a patient who underwent chemoradiotherapy. These receptor sequences come from a human donor with HPV-associated anogenital cancer.

This clone appeared a single time. The chain links TRBV7-9 to TRBJ2-1, with D possibly being TRBD2 (7 bases). Germline CDR1 is SEHNR and CDR2 is FQNEAQ (reference sequence). Trimming took off 0 bases at V and 8 bases at J, with 14 bases between the two ends. This CDR3 is 15 amino acids long. CDR3: CASSLAGGPSDEQFF. In nucleotides, the CDR3 is TGTGCCAGCAGCTTAGCGGGGGGGCCGTCTGATGAGCAGTTCTTC. The variable domain in full, completed from reference TRBV7-9 and TRBJ2-1, reads DTGVSQNPRHKITKRGQNVTFRCDPISEHNRLYWYRQTLGQGPEFLTYFQNEAQLEKSRLLSDRFSAERPKGSFSTLEIQRTEQGDSAMYLCASSLAGGPSDEQFFGPGTRLTVL.

The gene calls are TRBV18 and TRBJ2-3; 7 bases agree with TRBD1. CDR1 and CDR2 (germline): KGHSH, LQKENI. With V trimmed by 7 bases and J by 6 bases, 13 bases remained unmatched. This CDR3 comprises 15 residues. The CDR3: CASLADRNSRDTQYF. In nucleotides, the CDR3 is TGTGCCAGCTTGGCGGACAGGAATAGTAGGGATACGCAGTATTTT.

The chain links TRBV27 to TRBJ1-5; 8 bases line up with TRBD1. CDR3 size: 13 residues. V shed 10 bases and J 3 bases; nucleotides not matched to a gene: 5. Germline V lookup: CDR1 MNHEY, CDR2 SMNVEV (reference sequence). The CDR3 bases are TGTGCCACCCAGGGGGCTTACAATCAGCCCCAGCATTTT. Translation: CATQGAYNQPQHF.

This chain connects TRBV2 to TRBJ2-7, with TRBD2 matching over 9 bases. Looked up from germline, CDR1 is SNHLY and CDR2 is FYNNEI. J was trimmed by 3 bases and V by 7 bases; bases with no gene match: 4. The CDR3 covers 13 residues. CDR3 DNA sequence: TGTGCCAGCACGAGCGGGGGGAACTACGAGCAGTACTTC. This encodes CASTSGGNYEQYF.

This clone has only a few counts. The chain uses TRBV6-5 and TRBJ1-5; D uncertain. Germline CDR1 reads MNHEY; CDR2 reads SVGAGI. The CDR3 loop spans 13 amino acids. V was trimmed by 9 bases and J by 0 bases, leaving 9 bases between them. This chain's CDR3 is CASTQNSNQPQHF. The DNA of the CDR3 is TGTGCCAGTACACAAAATAGCAATCAGCCCCAGCATTTT.

The J gene is TRBJ1-4, the V gene TRBV19; D gene ambiguous. The CDR3 extends over 15 amino acids. V lost 4 bases and J lost 1, with 10 bases in between. Germline CDR1 and CDR2: LNHDA and SQIVND (reference sequence). CDR3 nucleotides: TGTGCCAGTAGTAGGGCCCAAATAACTAATGAAAAACTGTTTTTT. Translation gives CASSRAQITNEKLFF.

V gene TRBV12-5 combines with J gene TRBJ2-3, with 9 bases fitting TRBD2. Germline V lookup: CDR1 LGHNT, CDR2 FRNRAP. The CDR3 length is 15 residues. The CDR3 loop is CGKNRTSDKTDTQYF. Written as DNA, the CDR3 is TGTGGGAAGAATCGGACTAGCGATAAGACAGATACGCAGTATTTT.

The V and J genes are TRBV7-2 and TRBJ1-5; D not certain. CDR1 and CDR2 from the germline V gene are SGHTA and FQGNSA. This CDR3 is built from 13 residues. Trimming removed 5 bases at V and 7 bases at J, with 12 bases between. The CDR3 region is CASSPDRQQPQHF. The DNA for the CDR3 is TGTGCCAGCAGCCCGGACCGGCAACAGCCCCAGCATTTT.

The chain is built from TRBV6-5 and TRBJ1-6; D is unresolved. V lost 7 bases, J lost 7 bases, and 17 bases lay in between. Looked up from germline, CDR1 is MNHEY and CDR2 is SVGAGI. This CDR3 region has 15 residues. The CDR3 coding sequence is TGTGCCAGCAACCCGACATTTCGATCGAATTCACCCCTCCACTTT. Translation: CASNPTFRSNSPLHF.

The chain is built from TRBV5-1 and TRBJ2-1; 9 nucleotides match TRBD2. J gave up 7 bases and V 3 bases, and 8 bases lay outside the gene matches. Germline V gene lookup returns CDR1 SGHRS and CDR2 YFSETQ. The CDR3 runs to 15 residues. As DNA, the CDR3 is TGCGCCAGCAGCTCCGGCAGGGCGGGGGGGAATGAGCAGTTCTTC. Translation: CASSSGRAGGNEQFF.

This sequence joins TRBV30 and TRBJ1-4, with 7 bases fitting TRBD1. Germline V gene lookup returns CDR1 GTSNPN and CDR2 SVGIG (reference sequence). V gave up 1 base and J gave up 6 bases; unmatched junction bases: 5. The CDR3 has 14 amino acids. CDR3 coding DNA: TGTGCCTGGAGTGCAACTGGGACAGATGAAAAACTGTTTTTT. It specifies CAWSATGTDEKLFF.

The chain is built from TRBV7-9 and TRBJ1-1; D perhaps matches TRBD1 (5 bases). Trimming removed 5 bases from V and 4 bases from J, with 14 bases in between. Per the germline V gene, CDR1 is SEHNR and CDR2 is FQNEAQ (reference sequence). CDR3 size: 14 residues. CDR3: CASSPMGVGTEAFF. In DNA, the CDR3 is TGTGCCAGCAGCCCGATGGGGGTAGGCACTGAAGCTTTCTTT.

This chain joins TRBV5-5 and TRBJ1-5, with TRBD1 identical over 9 bases. The CDR3 extends over 18 amino acids. With 0 bases clipped from V and 3 bases from J, the junction kept 10 bases outside the gene matches. CDR1 is SGHKS, CDR2 YYEKEE, per germline (reference sequence). The CDR3 nucleotides read TGTGCCAGCAGCTTGGAACCGGGGGGACAGGGAAACAATCAGCCCCAGCATTTT. Amino acid sequence: CASSLEPGGQGNNQPQHF.

The chain uses TRBV5-8 and TRBJ1-6; D is uncertain. Germline-derived CDR1 and CDR2 are SGHTS and YDEGEE. The CDR3 covers 14 residues. With 2 bases removed from V and 6 bases from J, the gap between germline ends came to 9 bases. CDR3 residues: CASSLRHGNSPLHF. Written as DNA, the CDR3 is TGTGCCAGCAGCTTACGACACGGTAATTCACCCCTCCACTTT.